Below, 10 T cell receptor beta chains from the same sample are listed, as sequenced in a study of cytomegalovirus exposure and HLA in healthy donors. Measured with immunoSEQ multiplex PCR; TCRdb has only the in-frame clones, and not every one. The table shows fewer than 150,000 clones, with approximately 86% occurring only once. Sequenced sample: PBMCs. The origin of the receptors is a young woman in good health and CMV-seropositive.

On this clone itself: A read error may produce the germline difference seen at one junction end. In DNA form, the CDR3 reads TGTGCTAGCAGCTTAGTAGGGGGGGAAGATACGCAGTATTTT. Encoded protein: CASSLVGGEDTQYF. V usage is TRBV7-7 and J usage is TRBJ2-3; TRBD2 might be the D (7 bases). This CDR3 contains 14 residues. Per the germline V gene, CDR1 is SSHAT and CDR2 is FNYEAQ (reference sequence).

Notes on this clone: The junction shows a germline mismatch at one end, possibly a read error. This sequence joins TRBV6-4 and TRBJ2-7; 9 bases match TRBD1. The germline V gene encodes CDR1 MRHNA and CDR2 SNTAGT. The CDR3 is 13 residues long. The CDR3 DNA is TGTGCCAGCGGTGAGGACAGGGGCCACGAGCAGTACTTC. It specifies CASGEDRGHEQYF.

This chain connects TRBV7-9 to TRBJ2-1; a possible D gene is TRBD2 (5 bases). CDR1 is SEHNR, CDR2 FQNEAQ, per germline (reference sequence). Between the trimmed V and J ends, which lost 1 base and 0 bases, there was a span of 10 bases. This CDR3 has 16 residues. In DNA, the CDR3 is TGTGCCAGCAGCTTAGGGGGAGCGGTCTCCTACAATGAGCAGTTCTTC. Amino acid sequence: CASSLGGAVSYNEQFF.

The V gene is TRBV5-1, the J gene TRBJ1-1; a weak D match, TRBD1 (5 bases). CDR3 length: 13 residues. The V and J ends lost 0 bases and 6 bases respectively, with 9 bases between them. CDR1 is SGHRS and CDR2 is YFSETQ in the germline V gene. The CDR3 here is CASSLGSGAEAFF. The CDR3 DNA is TGCGCCAGCAGCTTGGGATCGGGGGCTGAAGCTTTCTTT.

The J gene is TRBJ1-1, the V gene TRBV28, with TRBD1 identical over 9 bases. The germline V gene has CDR1 MDHEN and CDR2 SYDVKM. V shed 7 bases and J 5 bases; nucleotides not matched to a gene: 23. There are 19 residues in the CDR3. The CDR3 loop is CASTPLPGQGSGSGTEAFF. The CDR3 DNA reads TGTGCCAGCACCCCTCTTCCCGGACAGGGGTCAGGCTCCGGGACTGAAGCTTTCTTT.

The gene calls are TRBV5-4 and TRBJ2-3; TRBD2 might be the D (5 bases). The CDR3 covers 14 residues. Germline loops: CDR1 SGHNT, CDR2 YYREEE (reference sequence). Trimming pared 5 bases from V and 3 bases from J, leaving 13 bases between. CDR3 sequence: CASSSERRTDTQYF. The CDR3 DNA follows: TGTGCCAGCAGTTCAGAGCGGAGGACAGATACGCAGTATTTT. Together with reference TRBV5-4 and TRBJ2-3, the CDR3 gives the full variable domain: ETGVTQSPTHLIKTRGQQVTLRCSSQSGHNTVSWYQQALGQGPQFIFQYYREEENGRGNFPPRFSGLQFPNYSSELNVNALELDDSALYLCASSSERRTDTQYFGPGTRLTVL.

This chain joins TRBV7-3 and TRBJ2-1; 10 bases are shared with TRBD2. With V trimmed by 5 bases and J by 7 bases, 8 bases remained unmatched. This CDR3 has 15 amino acids. Germline lookup yields CDR1 SGHTA and CDR2 FQGTGA. This CDR3 is CASSPQAGGWNEQFF. CDR3 DNA: TGTGCCAGCAGCCCCCAAGCGGGGGGGTGGAATGAGCAGTTCTTC. Full variable domain (rest looked up from reference TRBV7-3 and TRBJ2-1): GAGVSQTPSNKVTEKGKYVELRCDPISGHTALYWYRQSLGQGPEFLIYFQGTGAADDSGLPNDRFFAVRPEGSVSTLKIQRTERGDSAVYLCASSPQAGGWNEQFFGPGTRLTVL.

This clone appeared once. The chain has TRBV25-1 and TRBJ1-2; TRBD1 might be the D (5 bases). CDR3 length: 15 residues. Between the trimmed V and J ends, which lost 3 bases and 3 bases, there was a span of 14 bases. The germline V gene has CDR1 MGHDK and CDR2 SYGVNS. The CDR3 bases are TGTGCCAGCAGTGACGGGGGGGTCTTCGACTATGGCTACACCTTC. Protein: CASSDGGVFDYGYTF.

The CDR3 nucleotides read TGTGCCAGCTCACCGGCAGGGGTTTCCGAAAAACTGTTTTTT. The encoded protein is CASSPAGVSEKLFF. This sequence joins TRBV18 and TRBJ1-4; D possibly corresponds to TRBD1 (6 bases). The CDR3 runs 14 residues. CDR1 KGHSH and CDR2 LQKENI come from the germline V gene. Trimming took 3 bases from V and 8 from J, leaving 13 bases between them.

This chain joins TRBV11-2 and TRBJ2-5, with TRBD2 matching 9 bases. Trimming took 0 bases from V and 5 from J; bases not matched to a gene: 10. Looked up from germline, CDR1 is SGHAT and CDR2 is FQNNGV. The CDR3 has 17 residues. CDR3 coding DNA: TGTGCCAGCAGCTTAGATTTCCAGCGGGGGGCCTGGGAGACCCAGTACTTC. Its translation: CASSLDFQRGAWETQYF.